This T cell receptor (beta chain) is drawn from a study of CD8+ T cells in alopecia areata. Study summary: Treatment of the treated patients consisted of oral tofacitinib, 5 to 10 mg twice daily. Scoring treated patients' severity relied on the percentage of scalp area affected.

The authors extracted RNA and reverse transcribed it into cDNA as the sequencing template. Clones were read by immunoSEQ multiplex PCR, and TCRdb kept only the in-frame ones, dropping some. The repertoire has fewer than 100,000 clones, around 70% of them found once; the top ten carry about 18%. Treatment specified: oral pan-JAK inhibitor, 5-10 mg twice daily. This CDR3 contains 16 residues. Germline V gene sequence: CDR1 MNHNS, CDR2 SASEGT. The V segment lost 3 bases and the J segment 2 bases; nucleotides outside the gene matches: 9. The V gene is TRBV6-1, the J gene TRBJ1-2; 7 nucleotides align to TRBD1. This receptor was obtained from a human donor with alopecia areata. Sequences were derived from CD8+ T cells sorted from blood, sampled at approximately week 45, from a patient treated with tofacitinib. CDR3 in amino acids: CASSEVHRGRNYGYTF. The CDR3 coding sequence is TGTGCCAGCAGTGAGGTCCACAGGGGTAGGAACTATGGCTACACCTTC.